A selection of T cell receptor beta chains follows, all from one sample in a study of blood T cells in healthy people across ages. TCRdb redid the calling of the 5' RACE reads with MiXCR, one entry per CDR3 protein. The sample holds 600,000 to 650,000 distinct CDR3 sequences, roughly 58% seen once. Sample: blood. The receptors stem from a man aged 55 to 70 in good health. The CDR3 runs from the conserved cysteine through the conserved F or W. The order of the fields is CDR3 length, V gene, J gene, CDR3 protein.

CDR3 length: 17; V gene: TRBV20-1; J gene: TRBJ1-6; CDR3 protein: CSARGKSGYGYNSPLHF
CDR3 length: 17; V gene: TRBV4-1; J gene: TRBJ2-1; CDR3 protein: CASSQDVGTSGAREQFF
CDR3 length: 16; V gene: TRBV5-1; J gene: TRBJ2-7; CDR3 protein: CASSLGELAGDYEQYF
CDR3 length: 15; V gene: TRBV19; J gene: TRBJ1-5; CDR3 protein: CASSIFSNSNQPQHF
CDR3 length: 16; V gene: TRBV12-3/TRBV12-4; J gene: TRBJ2-2; CDR3 protein: CASSPGQGAYTGELFF
CDR3 length: 15; V gene: TRBV4-1; J gene: TRBJ1-5; CDR3 protein: CASSQTGQSGQPQHF
CDR3 length: 11; V gene: TRBV20-1; J gene: TRBJ2-1; CDR3 protein: CSAKYGGGQFF
CDR3 length: 18; V gene: TRBV2; J gene: TRBJ2-1; CDR3 protein: CASVEGERGHNSYNEQFF
CDR3 length: 17; V gene: TRBV9; J gene: TRBJ2-5; CDR3 protein: CASSVAGVDRRQETQYF
CDR3 length: 16; V gene: TRBV7-9; J gene: TRBJ2-5; CDR3 protein: CASSLASTGGQETQYF
CDR3 length: 14; V gene: TRBV11-2; J gene: TRBJ2-5; CDR3 protein: CASSRSAIGETQYF
CDR3 length: 11; V gene: TRBV29-1; J gene: TRBJ2-3; CDR3 protein: CSAVSADTQYF
CDR3 length: 16; V gene: TRBV4-3; J gene: TRBJ1-4; CDR3 protein: CASSQLGPRGGEKLFF
CDR3 length: 16; V gene: TRBV2; J gene: TRBJ2-4; CDR3 protein: CASSGTGFLPKNIQYF
CDR3 length: 16; V gene: TRBV7-2; J gene: TRBJ1-6; CDR3 protein: CASSPILNSYNSPLHF
CDR3 length: 15; V gene: TRBV20-1; J gene: TRBJ2-3; CDR3 protein: CSARDSGLSTDTQYF
CDR3 length: 15; V gene: TRBV7-2; J gene: TRBJ2-6; CDR3 protein: CASSPQRSGANVLTF
CDR3 length: 15; V gene: TRBV14; J gene: TRBJ1-2; CDR3 protein: CASSQDSVVGYGYTF
CDR3 length: 15; V gene: TRBV25-1; J gene: TRBJ2-7; CDR3 protein: CASSGLGQIRYEQYF
CDR3 length: 15; V gene: TRBV6-5; J gene: -; CDR3 protein: CASSRAGGNYNEQYF
CDR3 length: 15; V gene: TRBV7-2; J gene: TRBJ2-1; CDR3 protein: CASSPQPGSGNEQFF
CDR3 length: 16; V gene: TRBV3-1; J gene: TRBJ2-5; CDR3 protein: CASSQPSGGGLETQYF
CDR3 length: 13; V gene: TRBV29-1; J gene: TRBJ1-2; CDR3 protein: CSATPGGSYGYTF
CDR3 length: 15; V gene: TRBV7-9; J gene: TRBJ2-1; CDR3 protein: CASSPIAGAYNEQFF
CDR3 length: 14; V gene: TRBV24-1; J gene: TRBJ2-3; CDR3 protein: CATSDYGNTDTQYF
CDR3 length: 14; V gene: TRBV3-1; J gene: TRBJ2-7; CDR3 protein: CASSRSGQSYEQYF
CDR3 length: 15; V gene: TRBV20-1; J gene: TRBJ1-2; CDR3 protein: CSASNQGRKGYGYTF
CDR3 length: 17; V gene: TRBV20-1; J gene: TRBJ1-5; CDR3 protein: CSARGRGASNSNQPQHF
CDR3 length: 14; V gene: TRBV7-7; J gene: TRBJ2-3; CDR3 protein: CASSAGFRTDTQYF
CDR3 length: 14; V gene: TRBV25-1; J gene: TRBJ2-3; CDR3 protein: CASSELMEPDTQYF
CDR3 length: 13; V gene: TRBV10-3; J gene: TRBJ1-1; CDR3 protein: CAISRDGDTEAFF
CDR3 length: 13; V gene: TRBV20-1; J gene: TRBJ2-7; CDR3 protein: CSARSANSYEQYF
CDR3 length: 14; V gene: TRBV20-1; J gene: TRBJ2-5; CDR3 protein: CSAGGRVWQETQYF
CDR3 length: 13; V gene: TRBV20-1; J gene: TRBJ1-2; CDR3 protein: CSAPQGAKGGCTF
CDR3 length: 16; V gene: TRBV7-9; J gene: TRBJ1-2; CDR3 protein: CASSLVAGALSYGYTF
CDR3 length: 15; V gene: TRBV6-2/TRBV6-3; J gene: TRBJ2-1; CDR3 protein: CASSYGSGGYNEQFF
CDR3 length: 13; V gene: TRBV2; J gene: TRBJ2-3; CDR3 protein: CASSAERHHTQYF